A single sample is the source of the 25 T cell receptor beta chains below, sequenced in a study of cytomegalovirus exposure and HLA in healthy donors. With 60 Vbeta and 13 Jbeta primers, the PCR was carried out. Libraries were prepared by immunoSEQ multiplex PCR; TCRdb keeps only in-frame clonotypes and omits some of them. In the table there are 150,000 to 180,000 clones, 65% to 85% of which are singletons. The sequencing sample was made of PBMCs. These receptors were taken from a middle-aged woman in good health and CMV-seropositive.

This clone has a count of ten or more. This chain joins TRBV7-6 and TRBJ1-5, with no clear D. V lost 4 bases and J 4 bases, leaving 8 bases between the germline ends. The germline gives CDR1 SGHVS, CDR2 FNYEAQ. CDR3 size: 13 residues. This CDR3 is CASSSQENQPQHF. For the CDR3, the DNA is TGTGCCAGCAGCTCGCAGGAAAATCAGCCCCAGCATTTT.

This clone has only a few counts. This chain joins TRBV9 and TRBJ2-2; 10 bases are shared with TRBD2. Germline V CDR1 and CDR2: SGDLS, YYNGEE. V shed 3 bases and J 1 base; nucleotides not matched to a gene: 0. The CDR3 extends over 15 amino acids. The CDR3 spells CASSGTSGNTGELFF. The DNA for the CDR3 is TGTGCCAGCAGCGGGACTAGCGGGAACACCGGGGAGCTGTTTTTT. Using reference TRBV9 and TRBJ2-2 for the parts outside the CDR3, the full variable domain is DSGVTQTPKHLITATGQRVTLRCSPRSGDLSVYWYQQSLDQGLQFLIQYYNGEERAKGNILERFSAQQFPDLHSELNLSSLELGDSALYFCASSGTSGNTGELFFGEGSRLTVL.

The V call is TRBV6-5, the J call TRBJ1-2; D gene unclear. V was shortened by 8 bases and J by 8 bases, with 21 bases between the two germline ends. The CDR3 has 14 amino acids. The V gene's germline CDR1 is MNHEY and CDR2 SVGAGI. CDR3 sequence reads: CASALDGVAIGYTF. The CDR3 DNA reads as TGTGCCAGCGCTTTAGACGGGGTCGCGATAGGCTACACCTTC.

The CDR3 sequence is CASSILGQTANEKLFF. CDR3 nucleotides: TGTGCCAGTAGTATTTTGGGACAGACGGCGAATGAAAAACTGTTTTTT. The genes are TRBV19 and TRBJ1-4; 7 bases fit TRBD1. V lost 3 bases and J lost 5; bases outside the gene matches: 9. CDR3 length: 16 residues. Germline CDR1 LNHDA, CDR2 SQIVND (reference sequence).

J is TRBJ2-7 and V is TRBV5-6, with 12 bases fitting TRBD2. The V segment lost 4 bases and the J segment 5 bases; nucleotides outside the gene matches: 19. Germline CDR1 SGHDT, CDR2 YYEEEE. The CDR3 is 19 amino acids. CDR3 in DNA: TGTGCCAGCAGCCCTCGGACAGGGCTAGCGGGGGGGCCTTTCGACGAGCAGTACTTC. This gives the protein CASSPRTGLAGGPFDEQYF.

Only a few counts were recorded for this clone. The CDR3 DNA is TGTGCCAGCAGTGAGTCAATAGATACGCAGTATTTT. Its translation: CASSESIDTQYF. The rearrangement uses TRBV6-1 and TRBJ2-3; D is ambiguous. Trimming took off 3 bases at V and 5 bases at J, with 6 bases between the two ends. Germline values: CDR1 MNHNS, CDR2 SASEGT. CDR3 size: 12 residues.

The chain carries TRBV9 and TRBJ2-7; possible D gene TRBD1, 7 bases. V was clipped by 3 bases and J by 3 bases, with 10 bases between them. CDR1 and CDR2 (germline): SGDLS, YYNGEE. This CDR3 is built from 13 residues. CDR3 sequence reads: CASSAGDSYEQYF. The CDR3 region has the DNA TGTGCCAGCAGCGCGGGGGACAGCTACGAGCAGTACTTC.

This clone was seen only a few times. J is TRBJ2-2 and V is TRBV5-6; TRBD2 aligns across 11 bases. Unmatched junction bases numbered 8, after V lost 3 bases and J lost 4 bases. In germline, CDR1 is SGHDT, CDR2 YYEEEE. This CDR3 has 17 residues. The CDR3 bases are TGTGCCAGCAGCTCCGACCTACTAGCGGGAGTCACCGGGGAGCTGTTTTTT. Translating gives CASSSDLLAGVTGELFF.

This clone was seen only once. The chain has TRBV5-6 and TRBJ2-7; 8 bases map to TRBD1. The trim removed 4 bases at V and 5 bases at J, leaving 8 bases unmatched. The CDR3 is 14 residues long. Germline V gives CDR1 SGHDT, CDR2 YYEEEE. In nucleotides, the CDR3 is TGTGCCAGCAGCCCGTCAGGGGGCTTCGACGAGCAGTACTTC. This gives the protein CASSPSGGFDEQYF.

The chain joins TRBV19 to TRBJ1-4; a weak D match, TRBD1 (5 bases). V lost 4 bases, J lost 0 bases, and 24 bases lay in between. Looked up from germline, CDR1 is LNHDA and CDR2 is SQIVND (reference sequence). CDR3 length equals 20 residues. The CDR3 DNA reads as TGTGCCAGTAGTAAGCCGGGACTCCCCCACTATACATCAACTAATGAAAAACTGTTTTTT. Protein: CASSKPGLPHYTSTNEKLFF.

J is TRBJ2-3 and V is TRBV2; TRBD2 aligns across 11 bases. The V gene's germline CDR1 is SNHLY and CDR2 FYNNEI. This CDR3 has 14 amino acids. With V trimmed by 4 bases and J by 6 bases, 3 bases remained unmatched. CDR3: CASSVGLAGDTQYF. CDR3 bases: TGTGCCAGCAGTGTAGGACTAGCGGGTGATACGCAGTATTTT. The full variable domain, completed using reference TRBV2 and TRBJ2-3, is EPEVTQTPSHQVTQMGQEVILRCVPISNHLYFYWYRQILGQKVEFLVSFYNNEISEKSEIFDDQFSVERPDGSNFTLKIRSTKLEDSAMYFCASSVGLAGDTQYFGPGTRLTVL.

The chain uses TRBV18 and TRBJ2-2; D unresolved. V was pared by 3 bases and J by 6 bases, with 8 bases between. CDR1 is KGHSH and CDR2 is LQKENI in the germline V gene. The CDR3 has 13 amino acids. The CDR3 sequence is CASSPPGSGELFF. The DNA for the CDR3 is TGTGCCAGCTCACCCCCCGGGTCCGGGGAGCTGTTTTTT.

Comments on this clone: Other DNA sequences from this sample encode an identical CDR3 as well. This chain connects TRBV6-5 to TRBJ2-6; TRBD1 is a possible D gene (6 bases). The germline gives CDR1 MNHEY, CDR2 SVGAGI. There are 15 residues in the CDR3. V lost 5 bases, J lost 1 base, and 9 bases lay in between. The CDR3 nucleotides read TGTGCCAGCAGTCCTAGGGGGTCTGGGGCCAACGTCCTGACTTTC. Translation gives CASSPRGSGANVLTF.

V is TRBV20-1 and J is TRBJ1-1; D uncertain. The ends were cut back, 3 bases at V and 6 bases at J, with 8 bases in the middle. Germline-derived CDR1 and CDR2 are DFQATT and SNEGSKA (reference sequence). The CDR3 covers 11 residues. The CDR3 bases are TGCAGTGCTAGTTGGAGGTCTGAAGCTTTCTTT. Encoded protein: CSASWRSEAFF.

The chain is built from TRBV5-6 and TRBJ2-1; TRBD1 aligns across 9 bases. Germline V gene data show CDR1 as SGHDT and CDR2 as YYEEEE. This CDR3 has 15 amino acids. V trimming: 5 bases; J trimming: 0 bases; junction bases outside the gene matches: 3. CDR3: CASRVTGGSYNEQFF. The CDR3 region has the DNA TGTGCCAGCAGGGTGACAGGGGGCTCCTACAATGAGCAGTTCTTC. The whole variable domain, filled in from reference TRBV5-6 and TRBJ2-1, reads DAGVTQSPTHLIKTRGQQVTLRCSPKSGHDTVSWYQQALGQGPQFIFQYYEEEERQRGNFPDRFSGHQFPNYSSELNVNALLLGDSALYLCASRVTGGSYNEQFFGPGTRLTVL.

The rearrangement joins TRBV2 to TRBJ1-1, with 8 bases identical to TRBD1. V lost 3 bases to trimming and J lost 2 bases; unmatched junction nucleotides: 14. The CDR3 length is 18 residues. Germline assignment: CDR1 SNHLY and CDR2 FYNNEI. Here the CDR3 DNA reads TGTGCCAGCAGTGACCTTGCAGGACAGGGTTGGATCAACACTGAAGCTTTCTTT. This codes for CASSDLAGQGWINTEAFF.

The genes are TRBV7-8 and TRBJ2-1; TRBD2 is a possible D gene (6 bases). This CDR3 is built from 12 residues. Germline assignment: CDR1 SGHVS and CDR2 FQNEAQ. V dropped 3 bases and J dropped 7 bases, with 7 bases sitting between them. The CDR3 DNA reads as TGTGCCAGCAGCTTGACTAGAAATGAGCAGTTCTTC. Translated, it gives CASSLTRNEQFF.

This clone has just a few counts. The rearrangement joins TRBV15 to TRBJ2-1; perhaps TRBD1 as D (5 bases). Germline assignment: CDR1 LNHNV and CDR2 YYDKDF (reference sequence). Trimming took off 0 bases at V and 4 bases at J, with 10 bases between the two ends. This CDR3 spans 15 amino acids. As DNA, the CDR3 is TGTGCCACCAGCAGAGAACAGGAAGGATACAATGAGCAGTTCTTC. This translates into CATSREQEGYNEQFF.

This rearrangement joins TRBV5-1 to TRBJ2-3; 9 nucleotides align to TRBD2. The germline V gene encodes CDR1 SGHRS and CDR2 YFSETQ. CDR3 length equals 16 residues. The junction had 9 bases not matched to a gene; V was cut back by 0 bases and J by 7 bases. CDR3 region: CASSLVSSGNFNTQYF. Written as DNA, the CDR3 is TGCGCCAGCAGCTTGGTGTCTAGCGGGAATTTTAATACGCAGTATTTT.

The J gene is TRBJ2-7, the V gene TRBV7-4; a weak D match, TRBD1 (5 bases). Germline lookup yields CDR1 SGHVT and CDR2 SQSDAQ. The CDR3 consists of 14 residues. Trimming stripped 2 bases from V and 1 base from J, with 9 bases between. The CDR3 region has the DNA TGTGCCAGCAGCTTACGACAGCTTTCCTACGAGCAGTACTTC. Encoded protein: CASSLRQLSYEQYF. The full variable domain, rest sourced from reference TRBV7-4 and TRBJ2-7, is GAGVSQSPRYKVAKRGRDVALRCDSISGHVTLYWYRQTLGQGSEVLTYSQSDAQRDKSGRPSGRFSAERPERSVSTLKIQRTEQGDSAVYLCASSLRQLSYEQYFGPGTRLTVT.

The rearrangement uses TRBV25-1 and TRBJ2-1; 10 nucleotides align to TRBD2. V lost 5 bases and J lost 6; bases outside the gene matches: 13. Germline V gene data show CDR1 as MGHDK and CDR2 as SYGVNS. The CDR3 runs 17 residues. The CDR3 DNA follows: TGTGCCAGCAGTCCCGGCCTAAGCGGGAGGGCTGCCAATGAGCAGTTCTTC. Protein: CASSPGLSGRAANEQFF.

Here the CDR3 DNA reads TGTGCCAGCAGCCGGTTCTTCTCGACGGCGGAAAAGAACACTGAAGCTTTCTTT. Translated: CASSRFFSTAEKNTEAFF. This chain connects TRBV7-8 to TRBJ1-1, with D uncertain. Germline CDR1 and CDR2: SGHVS and FQNEAQ. V lost 5 bases and J 1 base, leaving 23 bases between the germline ends. The CDR3 runs to 18 residues.

This chain joins TRBV2 and TRBJ2-3; 10 positions agree with TRBD1. Looked up from germline, CDR1 is SNHLY and CDR2 is FYNNEI. The CDR3 is made up of 16 amino acids. The V and J ends lost 6 bases and 1 base, in that order; junction bases with no gene match: 7. CDR3 sequence reads: CASSLWGTGGTDTQYF. CDR3 in DNA: TGTGCCAGCAGCCTATGGGGGACAGGGGGCACAGATACGCAGTATTTT.

A single count supports this clone. This sequence joins TRBV7-2 and TRBJ2-7; 8 bases are shared with TRBD2. J lost 5 bases, V lost 4 bases, and 10 bases had no gene match. This CDR3 is 15 amino acids long. CDR1 is SGHTA and CDR2 is FQGNSA in the germline V gene. The CDR3, as DNA: TGTGCCAGCAGCTACCGAAGCGGGAGTCGTGACGAGCAGTACTTC. Translating it yields CASSYRSGSRDEQYF.

There are a few counts of this clone. This chain connects TRBV29-1 to TRBJ2-7; 7 nucleotides line up with TRBD1. Germline loops: CDR1 SQVTM, CDR2 ANQGSEA. V dropped 5 bases and J dropped 4; count of bases not matched to a gene: 5. CDR3 length: 12 residues. DNA of the CDR3: TGCAGCGTTAATACAGGGGTGTACGAGCAGTACTTC. Protein sequence: CSVNTGVYEQYF.